This T cell receptor beta chain was sequenced in a study of shared clonotypes between healthy human individuals. Study-wide background: Sampling drew on donors who were two women and a few men aged 18 to 49.

The authors split each subset's genomic DNA evenly across several immunoSEQ plates. Unsorted PBMC contributed 250 to 300 ng DNA, 30,000 to 35,000 T cell genomes, to each replicate PCR. Study processing details: Filtering of immunoSEQ junctional sequences could not match full-length read filtering. Sequenced by immunoSEQ multiplex PCR; TCRdb stores in-frame clones only, minus some. Clone size and the V and J calls come from that table; the DNA yielded D and trimming. The data hold about half a million clones, with approximately 85% observed a single time. This sequence originates from a woman aged 40 to 50 in good health. Some clones in this sample may be carry-over from other donors' samples. Sample: PBMCs.

CDR3 DNA sequence: TGTGCCAGCAGCTTAGGGACTAGCGTCGAAGAGACCCAGTACTTC. Translation gives CASSLGTSVEETQYF. The chain is built from TRBV11-2 and TRBJ2-5; 9 bases agree with TRBD2. Germline V gene lookup returns CDR1 SGHAT and CDR2 FQNNGV. There are 15 residues in the CDR3. V lost 1 base, J lost 3 bases, and 3 bases stayed unmatched.